The 13 T cell receptor beta chains below all came from one sample that was sequenced in a study of blood T cell repertoires in COVID-19. TCRdb's copy holds only in-frame clones and misses some; the assay was immunoSEQ multiplex PCR. The sample holds about 200,000 clones, around nine tenths seen once. The sequencing input was peripheral blood. These receptor sequences come from a man in his 60s who had recovered from COVID-19.

The chain has TRBV7-9 and TRBJ2-2, with D unclear. The CDR3 is 12 residues long. Germline lookup yields CDR1 SEHNR and CDR2 FQNEAQ (reference sequence). V was shortened by 11 bases and J by 1 base, with 8 bases between the two germline ends. The CDR3 is CAQVGNTGELFF. DNA of the CDR3: TGTGCCCAGGTTGGGAACACCGGGGAGCTGTTTTTT. The variable domain in full, completed from reference TRBV7-9 and TRBJ2-2, reads DTGVSQNPRHKITKRGQNVTFRCDPISEHNRLYWYRQTLGQGPEFLTYFQNEAQLEKSRLLSDRFSAERPKGSFSTLEIQRTEQGDSAMYLCAQVGNTGELFFGEGSRLTVL.

The J gene is TRBJ2-1, the V gene TRBV5-1; D gene ambiguous. The CDR3 runs 15 residues. V was trimmed by 4 bases and J by 6 bases, leaving 17 bases between them. Germline CDR1 is SGHRS and CDR2 is YFSETQ. This chain's CDR3 is CASSPPGASGNEQFF. CDR3 coding DNA: TGCGCCAGCAGCCCCCCCGGAGCCTCGGGCAATGAGCAGTTCTTC.

This chain uses TRBV25-1 with TRBJ2-7; D is perhaps TRBD2 (7 bases). In germline, CDR1 is MGHDK, CDR2 SYGVNS. The CDR3 is made up of 15 amino acids. Trimming stripped 4 bases from V and 7 bases from J, with 20 bases between. CDR3 in amino acids: CASSALRGGGDEQYF. The CDR3 region has the DNA TGTGCCAGCAGTGCCTTAAGGGGAGGGGGGGATGAGCAGTACTTC.

The chain combines TRBV28 with TRBJ1-2; tentatively, D is TRBD1 (5 bases). Germline loops: CDR1 MDHEN, CDR2 SYDVKM. The V and J ends lost 1 base and 14 bases respectively, with 23 bases between them. CDR3 size: 15 residues. Here the CDR3 reads CASSLFGGGRGAGTF. CDR3 DNA sequence: TGTGCCAGCAGTTTATTCGGGGGAGGAAGGGGAGCGGGAACCTTC.

The chain couples TRBV19 to TRBJ1-1; 12 nucleotides match TRBD1. The junction had 11 bases not matched to a gene; V was cut back by 3 bases and J by 3 bases. From germline, CDR1 is LNHDA and CDR2 SQIVND (reference sequence). This CDR3 has 18 amino acids. The CDR3 reads CASSMGLGQGAIDTEAFF. DNA of the CDR3: TGTGCCAGTAGTATGGGGCTGGGACAGGGGGCGATCGACACTGAAGCTTTCTTT.

J is TRBJ2-7 and V is TRBV5-1; tentative D call: TRBD2 (6 bases). Trimming took 4 bases from V and 7 from J, leaving 15 bases between them. This CDR3 has 13 residues. Germline CDR1 and CDR2: SGHRS and YFSETQ. The CDR3 loop reads CASSQEGAWEQYF. The DNA of the CDR3 is TGCGCCAGCAGCCAGGAGGGTGCGTGGGAGCAGTACTTC.

CDR3 amino acids: CASSYRTSGISDTQYF. DNA of the CDR3: TGTGCCAGCAGCTATCGGACTAGCGGGATTTCAGATACGCAGTATTTT. The J gene is TRBJ2-3, the V gene TRBV7-6; 12 nucleotides match TRBD2. CDR1 is SGHVS and CDR2 is FNYEAQ in the germline V gene. V trimming: 4 bases; J trimming: 4 bases; junction bases outside the gene matches: 6. The CDR3 loop spans 16 amino acids.

Points on this clone: Other nucleotide sequences in the sample specify the same CDR3. V and J are TRBV30 and TRBJ1-3, with D hard to call. The germline CDR1 and CDR2 sequences are GTSNPN and SVGIG (reference sequence). The CDR3 sequence is 13 residues long. V lost 0 bases, J lost 1 base, and 4 bases lay in between. The CDR3 DNA reads TGTGCCTGGAGTGTACAATCTGGAAACACCATATATTTT. Residues: CAWSVQSGNTIYF.

This chain connects TRBV7-2 to TRBJ2-1, with 9 bases identical to TRBD1. V shed 1 base and J 8 bases; nucleotides not matched to a gene: 6. This CDR3 region has 15 residues. Germline loops: CDR1 SGHTA, CDR2 FQGNSA. Here the CDR3 reads CASSLGQGVVDEQFF. CDR3 nucleotides: TGTGCCAGCAGCTTAGGACAGGGGGTAGTGGATGAGCAGTTCTTC. The complete variable domain, with remaining parts taken from reference TRBV7-2 and TRBJ2-1, reads GAGVSQSPSNKVTEKGKDVELRCDPISGHTALYWYRQSLGQGLEFLIYFQGNSAPDKSGLPSDRFSAERTGGSVSTLTIQRTQQEDSAVYLCASSLGQGVVDEQFFGPGTRLTVL.

V is TRBV5-6 and J is TRBJ2-5; possible D gene TRBD2, 7 bases. The V end was cut by 4 bases, the J end by 4 bases, with 14 bases between. The CDR3 runs 14 residues. Germline V CDR1 and CDR2: SGHDT, YYEEEE. This CDR3 reads CASSPRGRGETQYF. Written as DNA, the CDR3 is TGTGCCAGCAGCCCGAGGGGGAGGGGAGAGACCCAGTACTTC.

The chain has TRBV5-8 and TRBJ1-2; D might be TRBD1 (6 bases). The CDR3 contains 17 residues. CDR1 is SGHTS and CDR2 is YDEGEE in the germline V gene. The V end lost 1 base, the J end lost 4 bases, and 20 bases lay between the germline ends. The CDR3 DNA reads as TGTGCCAGCAGCTTGAACCAGGGGTGGGGGCTATCCTATGGCTACACCTTC. This sequence encodes CASSLNQGWGLSYGYTF.

This chain joins TRBV13 and TRBJ1-2; 7 bases are shared with TRBD1. V trimming: 5 bases; J trimming: 4 bases; junction bases outside the gene matches: 7. CDR3 length: 14 residues. Germline V gene data show CDR1 as PRHDT and CDR2 as FYEKMQ (reference sequence). The CDR3 reads CASSPSGTAYGYTF. Written as DNA, the CDR3 is TGTGCCAGCAGCCCCAGTGGGACAGCCTATGGCTACACCTTC.

V and J are TRBV11-2 and TRBJ2-2; TRBD2 might be the D (6 bases). Trimming removed 6 bases from V and 2 bases from J, with 13 bases in between. The CDR3 is 15 amino acids. The germline CDR1 and CDR2 sequences are SGHAT and FQNNGV. The CDR3, as DNA: TGTGCCAGCAGGCTAGGGACTCTAAACACCGGGGAGCTGTTTTTT. It encodes CASRLGTLNTGELFF.